This TCR beta chain appears in the sequencing data of a study of blood T cell repertoires in COVID-19. As for the study in general: COVID-19 samples from acute and convalescent phases originated in the United States, Italy and Spain. Nucleic acid was either cDNA or gDNA, and it came from T cells, B-cell-depleted T cells, or PBMCs.

Study processing details: Amplifying reference gene primers gave estimates of nucleated cell counts. The data were produced by immunoSEQ multiplex PCR, yet TCRdb's version contains in-frame clones alone and is incomplete. Clone size and V and J calls were adopted from that table, with D and trimming inferred from the DNA. The table includes 150,000 to 200,000 clones, nearly 90% detected once. Germline assignment: CDR1 LGHDT and CDR2 YNNKEL (reference sequence). Trimming took 0 bases from V and 2 from J, leaving 16 bases between them. The length of the CDR3 is 17 residues. The sequence was collected from a man over 45 with acute or convalescent COVID-19. Specimen: peripheral blood. This chain uses TRBV3-1 (or the pseudogene TRBV3-2) with TRBJ2-5; D may be TRBD1 (6 bases). The CDR3 coding sequence is TGTGCCAGCAGCCAAGATGATACAGGGCCGTTTCAAGAGACCCAGTACTTC. Translating gives CASSQDDTGPFQETQYF.